This T cell receptor beta chain came from a study of cytomegalovirus exposure and HLA in healthy donors. Use of 60 Vbeta and 13 Jbeta primers characterized the PCR. Repertoires were generated with immunoSEQ multiplex PCR, while TCRdb's copy carries only in-frame clones and drops some. The sample has 160,000 or so clones; around 74% are singletons. Trimming stripped 3 bases from V and 9 bases from J, with 15 bases between. From germline, CDR1 is MGHRA and CDR2 YSYEKL. The CDR3 loop spans 14 amino acids. The source of this sequence is a woman in her twenties or thirties in good health and CMV-seronegative. Sequencing was carried out using PBMCs. The chain employs TRBV4-1 and TRBJ2-1; TRBD1 might be the D (6 bases). CDR3 nucleotides: TGCGCCAGCAGCCAGGGGGCAAATAAGGGTGAGCAGTTCTTC. This codes for CASSQGANKGEQFF.